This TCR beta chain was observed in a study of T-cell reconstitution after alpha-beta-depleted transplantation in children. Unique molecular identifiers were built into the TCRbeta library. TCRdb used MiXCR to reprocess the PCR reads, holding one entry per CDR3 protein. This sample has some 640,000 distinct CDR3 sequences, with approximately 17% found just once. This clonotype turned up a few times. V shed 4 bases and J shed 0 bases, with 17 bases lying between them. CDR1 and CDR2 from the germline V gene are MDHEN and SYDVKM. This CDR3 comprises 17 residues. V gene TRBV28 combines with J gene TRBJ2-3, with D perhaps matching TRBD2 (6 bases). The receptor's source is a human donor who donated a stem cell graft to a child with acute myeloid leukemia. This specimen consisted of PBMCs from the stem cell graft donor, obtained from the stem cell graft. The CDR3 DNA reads TGTGCCAGCAGTTCAAACCTTCTAGCGCCCAGCACAGATACGCAGTATTTT. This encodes CASSSNLLAPSTDTQYF.